A single sample gave rise to the 30 T cell receptor beta chains below, sequenced in a study of CD8+CD57+ T cells in acquired aplastic anemia. The use of genomic DNA as template underpinned the TCR beta VDJ and CDR3 profiling. TCRdb analysed the reads with MiXCR anew, one entry per CDR3 protein. The sample has about 260,000 distinct CDR3 sequences, 65% to 90% seen once; the top ten hold around 40%. All patients picked for sequencing had shown, by flow cytometry, an expansion of CD8+CD57+ cells. Sequencing was carried out using sorted CD4+, CD8+, or CD8+CD57+ T cells (not recorded which) from PBMCs. The receptor source for this set is a human donor with aplastic anemia.

This chain links TRBV11-2 with TRBJ1-1; tentatively, D is TRBD1 (5 bases). Between the trimmed V and J ends, which lost 5 bases and 0 bases, there was a span of 19 bases. The length of the CDR3 is 17 residues. Germline CDR1 is SGHAT and CDR2 is FQNNGV. CDR3 sequence (DNA): TGTGCCAGCAGCGGGGGGGAAGGGCCCCTGGTGAACACTGAAGCTTTCTTT. It translates to CASSGGEGPLVNTEAFF.

Remarks on this clonotype: A read error may produce the germline difference seen at one junction end. The V and J genes are TRBV15 and TRBJ2-3; D unclear. Germline V gene lookup returns CDR1 LNHNV and CDR2 YYDKDF (reference sequence). The CDR3 sequence is 14 residues long. As DNA, the CDR3 is TGTGCCACCAGCATGGGCAGCCGGCCAGAGACGCAGTACTTT. This translates into CATSMGSRPETQYF.

Concerning this clonotype: One end of the junction does not line up with germline, which may come from a read error. This chain connects TRBV2 to TRBJ2-5; possibly TRBD1 or TRBD2 for D (5 bases each). The CDR3 sequence is 13 residues long. Germline values: CDR1 SNHLY, CDR2 FYNNEI. CDR3 amino acids: CASSEARGATEYF. CDR3 nucleotide sequence: TGTGCCAGCAGTGAAGCGAGGGGTGCGACCGAGTACTTC.

As regards this clonotype: Lacking the conserved final phenylalanine or tryptophan, this CDR3 likely reflects a read error. It is unclear where the CDR3 begins or ends on the DNA, so no DNA is shown, and the CDR3 is as TCRdb lists it. The chain carries TRBV7-9 and TRBJ2-3. CDR1 and CDR2 (germline): SEHNR, FQNEAQ (reference sequence). The CDR3 spans 12 residues, counting both ends. The CDR3 here is CASSVASGTQSL.

This clonotype appeared a few times. The chain links TRBV24-1 to TRBJ2-7, with a possible D match to TRBD2 (5 bases). Germline CDR1 and CDR2: KGHDR and SFDVKD. V was trimmed by 9 bases and J by 3 bases, leaving 11 bases between them. This CDR3 has 12 residues. The CDR3 coding sequence is TGTGCCACCGGAGAGGGTAACTACGAGCAGTACTTC. This codes for CATGEGNYEQYF.

The chain has TRBV6-5 and TRBJ2-7, with 7 positions matching TRBD1. This CDR3 contains 13 residues. Germline-derived CDR1 and CDR2 are MNHEY and SVGAGI. V shed 6 bases and J 4 bases; nucleotides not matched to a gene: 6. CDR3 nucleotide sequence: TGTGCCAGCAGGTCCGGGACAGCGTACGAGCAGTACTTC. Residues: CASRSGTAYEQYF.

V is TRBV7-8 and J is TRBJ2-7; D remains ambiguous. The germline V gene has CDR1 SGHVS and CDR2 FQNEAQ. CDR3 length: 18 residues. The ends were cut back, 1 base at V and 1 base at J, with 20 bases in the middle. CDR3 nucleotide sequence: TGTGCCAGCAGCTTAGATGCAGGCGCGAATACCCAGTCCTACGAGCAGTACGTC. As protein: CASSLDAGANTQSYEQYV.

Turning to this clonotype: Given the absence of the conserved phenylalanine or tryptophan at the CDR3 end, a read error is likely. The DNA for the CDR3 is TGTGCCAGCAGGTCTAACAGAAGCCGGCCCCACGAGCAGCAGTTCTGC. Protein sequence: CASRSNRSRPHEQQFC. The V call is TRBV2, the J call TRBJ2-1; D gene uncertain. The CDR3 runs 16 residues. Germline CDR1 is SNHLY and CDR2 is FYNNEI. V lost 6 bases to trimming and J lost 11 bases, with 26 bases between them.

The V and J genes are TRBV15 and TRBJ1-6; D is possibly TRBD1 (5 bases). CDR1 LNHNV and CDR2 YYDKDF come from the germline V gene (reference sequence). This CDR3 spans 14 amino acids. V lost 5 bases, J lost 5 bases, and 10 bases lay in between. In DNA, the CDR3 is TGTGCCACCAGCTCCGAGGGGAATAATTCACCCCTCCACTTT. It is translated as CATSSEGNNSPLHF.

In regard to this clonotype: A junction boundary mismatches the germline segment, possibly from a read error. The chain combines TRBV15 with TRBJ2-5; D is unclear. Germline V gene lookup returns CDR1 LNHNV and CDR2 YYDKDF (reference sequence). The CDR3 contains 14 residues. CDR3 nucleotides: TGTGCCACCAGGAGAGGCAGCGAGTACGATGACCAGTACTTC. It translates to CATRRGSEYDDQYF.

In regard to this clonotype: Because it lacks the conserved phenylalanine or tryptophan at the end, this CDR3 is likely a read error. Because the CDR3's place on the DNA is in doubt, the DNA is left out and the CDR3 is given as listed by TCRdb. The chain uses TRBV7-2 and TRBJ2-3; the D call of TRBD1 is as the table states it, not checked on the DNA. Including both end residues, the CDR3 is 12 amino acids long. Germline loops: CDR1 SGHTA, CDR2 FQGNSA. The CDR3 loop is CASSVGWGADYG.

The chain links TRBV7-2 to TRBJ1-6; D is unclear. The CDR3 sequence is 15 residues long. CDR1 and CDR2 from the germline V gene are SGHTA and FQGNSA. The ends were cut back, 0 bases at V and 19 bases at J, with 22 bases in the middle. For the CDR3, the DNA is TGTGCCAGCAGCTTAGCGGGAGGTCCGCGTACCCCGTATCACTTT. The encoded protein is CASSLAGGPRTPYHF.

Note on this clonotype: At one boundary the junction diverges from the germline segment, which might be a read error. The chain recombines TRBV7-3 with TRBJ2-5, with D possibly being TRBD2 (6 bases). Germline V gene lookup returns CDR1 SGHTA and CDR2 FQGTGA. This CDR3 has 14 residues. CDR3 region: CASSTGGGSYNEQF. The CDR3 bases are TGTGCCAGCAGCACCGGGGGAGGCTCCTACAACGAGCAGTTC.

This clonotype appeared a few times. This chain connects TRBV24-1 to TRBJ1-2; 7 bases fit TRBD1. Germline V gene sequence: CDR1 KGHDR, CDR2 SFDVKD. The J segment lost 4 bases and the V segment lost 4 bases, leaving 11 bases of the junction unmatched. The CDR3 totals 16 residues. CDR3 region: CATSDKKTGVTYGYTF. The CDR3 DNA is TGTGCCACCAGTGACAAGAAAACAGGGGTCACCTATGGCTACACCTTC.

The chain joins TRBV29-1 to TRBJ2-3, with D maybe TRBD1 (6 bases). The germline V gene encodes CDR1 SQVTM and CDR2 ANQGSEA. V gave up 4 bases and J gave up 1 base, with 12 bases separating them. This CDR3 has 14 residues. The CDR3 region has the DNA TGCAGCGTTGTGGTGTGGACAGGCACAGATACGCAGTATTTT. It codes for CSVVVWTGTDTQYF.

Concerning this clonotype itself: Relative to the germline gene, one junction end is altered; a read error may explain this. The rearrangement joins TRBV24-1 to TRBJ2-4; a possible D gene is TRBD2 (5 bases). Per germline, CDR1 KGHDR and CDR2 SFDVKD. There are 14 residues in the CDR3. DNA of the CDR3: TGTGCCACCGGAGAGGGTAGAGCCACAAGCAGTACGTCCTTC. Its translation is CATGEGRATSSTSF.

On this clonotype: This is likely a read error, given that the CDR3 carries no conserved phenylalanine or tryptophan at its end. Because the CDR3's place on the DNA is in doubt, the DNA is left out and the CDR3 is given as listed by TCRdb. J is TRBJ2-1 and V is TRBV7-9; the table assigns TRBD2, which was not confirmed against the DNA. With termini counted, the CDR3 has 13 amino acids. Looked up from germline, CDR1 is SEHNR and CDR2 is FQNEAQ (reference sequence). This CDR3 reads CASSPSLLHFGNV.

With regard to this clonotype: The conserved phenylalanine or tryptophan is not found at the CDR3 terminus, so this likely reflects a read error. The chain employs TRBV7-2 and TRBJ2-1; D possibly corresponds to TRBD2 (6 bases). V was clipped by 9 bases and J by 8 bases, with 20 bases between them. Germline loops: CDR1 SGHTA, CDR2 FQGNSA. This CDR3 has 14 amino acids. As DNA, the CDR3 is TGTGCCAGTAGCGCCTTACTAGCCGGAGATGAGCAGTTCCTC. Translation: CASSALLAGDEQFL.

The sample holds a few counts of this clonotype. This sequence joins TRBV10-3 and TRBJ2-7, with D perhaps matching TRBD1 or TRBD2 (6 bases each). The CDR3 length is 13 residues. Trimming left V 0 bases short and J 4 bases short, with 7 bases between. Germline loops: CDR1 ENHRY, CDR2 SYGVKD. CDR3 sequence (DNA): TGTGCCATCAGTGAGTCAGGGGGGTACGAGCAGTACTTC. Amino acid sequence: CAISESGGYEQYF.

This chain connects TRBV5-6 to TRBJ2-5; tentatively, D is TRBD2 (7 bases). Trimming removed 0 bases at V and 4 bases at J, with 13 bases between. Germline V gene sequence: CDR1 SGHDT, CDR2 YYEEEE. This CDR3 has 15 amino acids. The CDR3 region has the DNA TGTGCCAGCAGCTTGGAGAGGGGGAGGGCAGAGACCCAGTACTTC. As protein: CASSLERGRAETQYF.

V is TRBV19 and J is TRBJ2-7, with TRBD2 as a possible D gene (6 bases). Trimming stripped 5 bases from V and 3 bases from J, with 17 bases between. Looked up from germline, CDR1 is LNHDA and CDR2 is SQIVND (reference sequence). The CDR3 runs 15 residues. As DNA, the CDR3 is TGTGCCAGTAGTGCCCGACTAGGACCGGGCTACGAGCAGTACTTC. Protein product: CASSARLGPGYEQYF.

The chain combines TRBV19 with TRBJ2-7; 7 nucleotides agree with TRBD1. After removal of 3 bases from V and 6 bases from J, the junction contained 5 bases not matched to a gene. This CDR3 has 13 residues. Per germline, CDR1 LNHDA and CDR2 SQIVND (reference sequence). CDR3 protein: CASSITGAGEQYF. DNA for the CDR3: TGTGCCAGTAGTATTACAGGGGCGGGCGAGCAGTACTTC.

On this clonotype itself: At one end, the junction sequence differs from germline, possibly due to a read error. The chain carries TRBV20-1 and TRBJ1-6; 7 positions agree with TRBD1. Germline CDR1 reads DFQATT; CDR2 reads SNEGSKA (reference sequence). The CDR3 extends over 15 amino acids. The CDR3 DNA follows: TGCAGTGCTAGTCAGGGGGGTTCCTACAATTCACCCCTCCACTTT. It codes for CSASQGGSYNSPLHF.

A note on this clonotype: Here the CDR3 omits its conserved ending phenylalanine or tryptophan, so a read error is the likely source. The limits of the CDR3 on the DNA are not certain, so only TCRdb's listed CDR3 is given. The chain links TRBV2 to TRBJ1-2. The CDR3 is made up of 16 amino acids, end residues included. The germline V gene has CDR1 SNHLY and CDR2 FYNNEI. The CDR3 protein is CASSPTSFNNEQFFRP.

J is TRBJ2-3 and V is TRBV11-3, with TRBD2 as a possible D gene (5 bases). V lost 7 bases and J lost 6, with 17 bases in between. CDR3 length: 14 amino acids. CDR1 is SGHNT and CDR2 is YENEEA in the germline V gene. In nucleotides, the CDR3 is TGTGCCAGCACATACAGCAGGAGGCCCGATACGCAGTATTTT. Residues: CASTYSRRPDTQYF. Variable domain in full (rest from reference TRBV11-3 and TRBJ2-3): EAGVVQSPRYKIIEKKQPVAFWCNPISGHNTLYWYLQNLGQGPELLIRYENEEAVDDSQLPKDRFSAERLKGVDSTLKIQPAELGDSAVYLCASTYSRRPDTQYFGPGTRLTVL.

This rearrangement joins TRBV29-1 to TRBJ2-1, with a possible D match to TRBD2 (5 bases). There are 11 residues in the CDR3. Per the germline V gene, CDR1 is SQVTM and CDR2 is ANQGSEA. V was pared by 4 bases and J by 6 bases, with 7 bases between. Written as DNA, the CDR3 is TGCAGCGTTGGCGGGCTCAATGAGCAGTTCTTC. This gives the protein CSVGGLNEQFF.

This clonotype was seen repeatedly, ten times or more. V and J are TRBV2 and TRBJ1-1; maybe TRBD1 (6 bases). Germline V gives CDR1 SNHLY, CDR2 FYNNEI. V shed 2 bases and J shed 7 bases, with 11 bases lying between them. This CDR3 contains 13 residues. Here the CDR3 DNA reads TGTGCCAGCAGTGAACGGGGGCAAGGTGAAGCTTTCTTT. This codes for CASSERGQGEAFF.

This chain uses TRBV7-8 with TRBJ2-7; D is unclear. V lost 3 bases, J lost 1 base, and 22 bases lay in between. CDR1 and CDR2 (germline): SGHVS, FQNEAQ. The CDR3 is made up of 18 amino acids. The CDR3: CASSFARGADTQSYEQYV. The CDR3 DNA reads TGTGCCAGCAGCTTTGCGCGAGGCGCCGATACGCAGTCCTACGAGCAGTACGTC.

This clonotype was picked up a small number of times. The rearrangement links TRBV20-1 to TRBJ2-7; 10 nucleotides line up with TRBD2. This CDR3 comprises 13 residues. The germline gives CDR1 DFQATT, CDR2 SNEGSKA (reference sequence). J lost 0 bases, V lost 5 bases, and 1 base had no gene match. The CDR3 protein is CSAPSGSSYEQYF. In nucleotides, the CDR3 is TGCAGTGCTCCTAGCGGGAGCTCCTACGAGCAGTACTTC.

To note about this clonotype: Because it lacks the conserved phenylalanine or tryptophan at the end, this CDR3 is likely a read error. Because the CDR3's place on the DNA is in doubt, the DNA is left out and the CDR3 is given as listed by TCRdb. The V and J genes are TRBV2 and TRBJ2-6; TRBD1, the table's D call, was not compared with the DNA. Germline V CDR1 and CDR2: SNHLY, FYNNEI. The CDR3 adds up to 16 amino acids, both ends counted. The CDR3 sequence is CASGDGGTDTQNFLPG.